One sample yielded the 30 T cell receptor beta chains listed below, sequenced in a study of CD8 T cells in ankylosing spondylitis. Study results and caveats: Typical of ankylosing spondylitis blood, it appeared, was a TCR beta motif of fewer than 10 highly homologous variants.

Their target antigens are unknown. TCRdb analysed the 5' RACE reads with MiXCR anew, one entry per CDR3 protein. The data show a few hundred thousand distinct CDR3 sequences, around 17% seen once. The specimen was blood, either unsorted or a sorted T cell fraction (not recorded which). The receptor source for this set is a male donor with ankylosing spondylitis.

J is TRBJ2-7 and V is TRBV20-1; 9 bases line up with TRBD1. The CDR3 extends over 15 amino acids. Losses at the gene ends were 5 bases for V and 0 bases for J; bases not matched to a gene: 8. Germline-derived CDR1 and CDR2 are DFQATT and SNEGSKA (reference sequence). DNA for the CDR3: TGCAGTGCTGAGGACCGGGACAGGGCCTCCTACGAGCAGTACTTC. It specifies CSAEDRDRASYEQYF.

This clonotype has a count of ten or more. The rearrangement uses TRBV7-3 and TRBJ1-1; D unresolved. Germline values: CDR1 SGHTA, CDR2 FQGTGA. CDR3 length: 11 amino acids. V lost 4 bases and J 5 bases, leaving 5 bases between the germline ends. DNA of the CDR3: TGTGCCAGCAGCTCCCTGACTGAAGCTTTCTTT. This sequence encodes CASSSLTEAFF.

This clonotype has only a few counts. J is TRBJ1-2 and V is TRBV11-2, with D possibly matching TRBD1 (6 bases). CDR1 is SGHAT, CDR2 FQNNGV, per germline. The CDR3 extends over 19 amino acids. V lost 5 bases, J lost 1 base, and 26 bases lay in between. CDR3 coding DNA: TGTGCCAGCAGCCCTCCCGGACAGCCACGACCCGTTAATAACTATGGCTACACCTTC. Translating gives CASSPPGQPRPVNNYGYTF. The full variable domain, its missing parts supplied by reference TRBV11-2 and TRBJ1-2, is EAGVAQSPRYKIIEKRQSVAFWCNPISGHATLYWYQQILGQGPKLLIQFQNNGVVDDSQLPKDRFSAERLKGVDSTLKIQPAKLEDSAVYLCASSPPGQPRPVNNYGYTFGSGTRLTVV.

This clonotype was seen more than once but under ten times. The chain joins TRBV29-1 to TRBJ1-1; a weak D match, TRBD1 (6 bases). V shed 2 bases and J shed 7 bases, with 11 bases lying between them. This CDR3 has 12 amino acids. Germline CDR1 and CDR2: SQVTM and ANQGSEA. CDR3 DNA sequence: TGCAGCGTTGAAACTGGGGGCGTTGAAGCTTTCTTT. This sequence encodes CSVETGGVEAFF.

The rearrangement links TRBV6-2 or TRBV6-3 to TRBJ2-5; D gene uncertain. V lost 2 bases and J lost 5, with 3 bases in between. CDR3 size: 11 residues. Germline V gene data show CDR1 as MNHEY and CDR2 as SVGEGT. CDR3 nucleotide sequence: TGTGCCAGCAGTTACCGGGAGACCCAGTACTTC. Translated: CASSYRETQYF.

The V call is TRBV6-2 or TRBV6-3, the J call TRBJ2-3; no clear D. The CDR3 contains 17 residues. With 0 bases removed from V and 0 bases from J, the gap between germline ends came to 13 bases. Germline CDR1 is MNHEY and CDR2 is SVGEGT. The CDR3 nucleotides are TGTGCCAGCAGTTACTCGAGAGGCGGCCAGAGCACAGATACGCAGTATTTT. Translating gives CASSYSRGGQSTDTQYF.

As concerns this clonotype: At one boundary the junction diverges from the germline segment, which might be a read error. V gene TRBV7-9 combines with J gene TRBJ2-5, with a weak D call TRBD1 (5 bases). The CDR3 runs 15 residues. The germline V gene encodes CDR1 SEHNR and CDR2 FQNEAQ (reference sequence). The CDR3 sequence: CASSLGQTFGETQYF. The DNA for the CDR3 is TGTGCCAGCAGCTTAGGACAGACTTTTGGAGAGACCCAGTATTTC.

This rearrangement joins TRBV11-1 to TRBJ2-7; 10 nucleotides align to TRBD1. The CDR3 has 13 amino acids. Germline lookup yields CDR1 SGHAT and CDR2 FQDESV (reference sequence). Trimming at V came to 3 bases and at J to 6 bases, leaving 2 bases not matched to a gene. CDR3 in amino acids: CASSFGTGVEQYF. CDR3 coding DNA: TGTGCCAGCAGCTTCGGGACAGGGGTCGAGCAGTACTTC.

Only a few counts were recorded for this clonotype. This chain links TRBV7-6 with TRBJ2-5; D not resolved. With 5 bases removed from V and 3 bases from J, the gap between germline ends came to 7 bases. The CDR3 extends over 12 amino acids. Per germline, CDR1 SGHVS and CDR2 FNYEAQ. This chain's CDR3 is CASSHREETQYF. The CDR3 DNA reads as TGTGCCAGCAGCCACAGAGAAGAGACCCAGTACTTC.

This chain connects TRBV7-8 to TRBJ1-4, with D possibly matching TRBD1 (6 bases). V dropped 6 bases and J dropped 0 bases, with 11 bases sitting between them. This CDR3 contains 15 residues. CDR1 and CDR2 (germline): SGHVS, FQNEAQ. CDR3 bases: TGTGCCAGCAGGCGGACAGTCGCAACTAATGAAAAACTGTTTTTT. Its protein product is CASRRTVATNEKLFF.

This clonotype was observed a few times. The V gene is TRBV7-9, the J gene TRBJ2-1; the D is unclear. Trimming shortened V by 1 base and J by 4 bases, and 11 bases separated the two germline ends. The CDR3 spans 15 residues. Germline V gene lookup returns CDR1 SEHNR and CDR2 FQNEAQ (reference sequence). The chain's CDR3 is CASSLGQLGYNEQFF. The CDR3 DNA sequence: TGTGCCAGCAGCTTAGGGCAGTTAGGTTACAATGAGCAGTTCTTC.

The gene calls are TRBV10-2 and TRBJ2-1, with D unresolved. Germline lookup yields CDR1 WSHSY and CDR2 SAAADI. V was pared by 1 base and J by 3 bases, with 13 bases between. The CDR3 is made up of 16 amino acids. DNA for the CDR3: TGCGCCAGCAGTGAGTGGGGTCTAGAACTCTACAATGAGCAGTTCTTC. The encoded protein is CASSEWGLELYNEQFF.

This clonotype was found many times. The chain employs TRBV29-1 and TRBJ2-1; D is ambiguous. Per germline, CDR1 SQVTM and CDR2 ANQGSEA. This CDR3 has 15 amino acids. Trimming cost V 0 bases and J 3 bases, with 12 bases left between them. CDR3 in amino acids: CSVEDRATLYNEQFF. The CDR3 coding sequence is TGCAGCGTTGAAGATCGGGCGACACTCTACAATGAGCAGTTCTTC.

The CDR3 sequence is CASSQGASEAFF. In DNA, the CDR3 is TGTGCCAGCAGCCAGGGGGCTTCTGAAGCTTTCTTT. The genes are TRBV7-9 and TRBJ1-1, with 8 positions matching TRBD1. The V segment lost 5 bases and the J segment 6 bases; nucleotides outside the gene matches: 2. CDR1 and CDR2 (germline): SEHNR, FQNEAQ (reference sequence). The CDR3 has 12 amino acids.

This clonotype was counted only a few times. The V call is TRBV9, the J call TRBJ2-5, with TRBD2 as a possible D gene (5 bases). V lost 0 bases and J 4 bases, leaving 10 bases between the germline ends. Germline lookup yields CDR1 SGDLS and CDR2 YYNGEE. The CDR3 contains 14 residues. The CDR3 region is CASSVGGSGETQYF. DNA for the CDR3: TGTGCCAGCAGCGTAGGAGGGAGCGGAGAGACCCAGTACTTC.

The J gene is TRBJ2-5, the V gene TRBV5-6; 9 bases map to TRBD2. Germline values: CDR1 SGHDT, CDR2 YYEEEE. Trimming at V came to 4 bases and at J to 2 bases, leaving 3 bases not matched to a gene. The CDR3 is made up of 14 amino acids. The CDR3 DNA follows: TGTGCCAGCAGCCAAGGACTAGCGCAAGAGACCCAGTACTTC. Protein product: CASSQGLAQETQYF.

The table lists this clonotype with many counts. This chain connects TRBV11-2 to TRBJ1-1; weak D call: TRBD1 (6 bases). This CDR3 is 15 amino acids long. Trimming pared 5 bases from V and 3 bases from J, leaving 16 bases between. Germline-derived CDR1 and CDR2 are SGHAT and FQNNGV. CDR3 coding DNA: TGTGCCAGCAGCCACGGTTGGGGACAACACACTGAAGCTTTCTTT. Residues: CASSHGWGQHTEAFF.

This clonotype was seen many times. This chain connects TRBV3-1 to TRBJ2-1; weak D call: TRBD2 (5 bases). The V end lost 4 bases, the J end lost 4 bases, and 17 bases lay between the germline ends. The CDR3 covers 16 residues. Germline CDR1 reads LGHDT; CDR2 reads YNNKEL (reference sequence). The CDR3 nucleotides are TGTGCCAGCAGCCCCACCGGAGGCCTCGGATACAATGAGCAGTTCTTC. It codes for CASSPTGGLGYNEQFF.

A remark on this clonotype: One end of the junction is discordant with germline, which a read error may explain. The chain carries TRBV6-1 and TRBJ2-7, with 9 bases aligning to TRBD1. CDR3 length equals 13 residues. CDR1 is MNHNS, CDR2 SASEGT, per germline. The CDR3: CASRLQGAGEQYF. The CDR3 DNA reads as TGTGCCAGCAGGCTACAGGGGGCGGGCGAGCAGTATTTC.

This clonotype was recorded at least ten times. The J gene is TRBJ1-1, the V gene TRBV12-3 or TRBV12-4; perhaps TRBD1 as D (6 bases). The germline V and J ends were trimmed by 6 bases and 4 bases, with 12 bases remaining between them. The CDR3 is made up of 13 amino acids. The CDR3: CASSEQGSTEAFF. The DNA of the CDR3 is TGTGCCAGCAGCGAACAGGGCTCCACTGAAGCTTTCTTT.

This clonotype was observed a few times. This rearrangement joins TRBV20-1 to TRBJ1-1; 12 nucleotides align to TRBD1. Germline assignment: CDR1 DFQATT and CDR2 SNEGSKA (reference sequence). The CDR3 has 15 amino acids. After removal of 4 bases from V and 3 bases from J, the junction contained 6 bases not matched to a gene. CDR3 sequence: CSATSGTGGYTEAFF. CDR3 DNA: TGCAGTGCTACCTCCGGGACAGGGGGCTACACTGAAGCTTTCTTT.

This sequence joins TRBV4-2 and TRBJ2-7; 8 bases match TRBD1. Germline V gene lookup returns CDR1 LGHNA and CDR2 YNFKEQ. Unmatched junction bases numbered 9, after V lost 4 bases and J lost 1 base. This CDR3 is built from 16 residues. The CDR3, as DNA: TGTGCCAGCAGCCTCGAGTTCGGACAGGGTTCCTACGAGCAGTACTTC. This codes for CASSLEFGQGSYEQYF.

The chain couples TRBV12-3 or TRBV12-4 to TRBJ1-1, with D maybe TRBD1 (5 bases). The CDR3 extends over 15 amino acids. V lost 1 base and J 2 bases, leaving 11 bases between the germline ends. CDR3 DNA sequence: TGTGCCAGCAGTTTAGTAGCGGGGGTCAACACTGAAGCTTTCTTT. Its translation: CASSLVAGVNTEAFF.

This clonotype has at least ten counts. This chain joins TRBV12-3 or TRBV12-4 and TRBJ2-7, with D uncertain. This CDR3 has 11 amino acids. V lost 3 bases to trimming and J lost 8 bases, with 8 bases between them. The CDR3 DNA reads TGTGCCAGCAGTTTGGGTGGGCAGCAGTACTTC. Residues: CASSLGGQQYF.

The genes are TRBV20-1 and TRBJ2-3; D might be TRBD1 (5 bases). CDR3 length: 13 amino acids. With 5 bases removed from V and 3 bases from J, the gap between germline ends came to 12 bases. Germline V gene data show CDR1 as DFQATT and CDR2 as SNEGSKA (reference sequence). The CDR3 DNA sequence: TGCAGTGCTCCGCAGACAGAAACAGATACGCAGTATTTT. It yields the protein CSAPQTETDTQYF.

This clonotype was found many times. The rearrangement links TRBV29-1 to TRBJ2-2; D may be TRBD2 (6 bases). The CDR3 has 13 residues. Germline CDR1 is SQVTM and CDR2 is ANQGSEA. Trimming took off 5 bases at V and 7 bases at J, with 14 bases between the two ends. For the CDR3, the DNA is TGCAGCGTTATAGCGGCCCCCGGCGGGGAGCTGTTTTTT. This gives the protein CSVIAAPGGELFF.

J is TRBJ2-2 and V is TRBV7-3, with a tentative D call TRBD1 (5 bases). The CDR3 contains 14 residues. Germline V lookup: CDR1 SGHTA, CDR2 FQGTGA. V lost 1 base to trimming and J lost 8 bases, with 11 bases between them. The CDR3 reads CASSLIGQGGELFF. CDR3 nucleotide sequence: TGTGCCAGCAGCTTAATTGGGCAGGGTGGGGAGCTGTTTTTT.

This chain connects TRBV4-1 to TRBJ2-1, with TRBD1 as a possible D gene (5 bases). The germline CDR1 and CDR2 sequences are MGHRA and YSYEKL. The CDR3 consists of 16 residues. Trimming took off 0 bases at V and 4 bases at J, with 13 bases between the two ends. This CDR3 reads CASSQERGSLYNEQFF. The CDR3, as DNA: TGCGCCAGCAGCCAAGAAAGGGGCAGCCTTTACAATGAGCAGTTCTTC.

There are a few counts of this clonotype. The J gene is TRBJ2-5, the V gene TRBV18, with a possible D match to TRBD2 (6 bases). V was trimmed by 3 bases and J by 1 base, leaving 15 bases between them. The germline V gene has CDR1 KGHSH and CDR2 LQKENI. The CDR3 covers 16 residues. The CDR3 bases are TGTGCCAGCTCACCCGAACGGATGGGACTCCAAGAGACCCAGTACTTC. It yields the protein CASSPERMGLQETQYF.

The chain employs TRBV7-6 and TRBJ1-3; TRBD1 matches 9 bases. The V gene's germline CDR1 is SGHVS and CDR2 FNYEAQ. This CDR3 comprises 16 residues. V lost 3 bases to trimming and J lost 1 base; unmatched junction nucleotides: 4. CDR3 in DNA: TGTGCCAGCAGCTTCCCGACAGGGGGGTCTGGAAACACCATATATTTT. Its translation: CASSFPTGGSGNTIYF.